This TCR beta chain stems from a study of cytomegalovirus exposure and HLA in healthy donors. The PCR had 60 Vbeta and 13 Jbeta primers. Sequencing was performed with immunoSEQ multiplex PCR; in TCRdb, only in-frame clones are kept and a portion is missing. The profile shows 100,000 to 150,000 clones, about 72% of them singletons. There are 12 residues in the CDR3. Germline CDR1 and CDR2: SGHTA and FQGNSA. Trimming shortened V by 4 bases and J by 9 bases, and 13 bases separated the two germline ends. There were likely unrecorded immune exposures, though donors were nominally healthy when sampled. This TCR derives from a man aged 45-65 years in good health and CMV-seropositive. Material for sequencing was PBMCs. The J gene is TRBJ2-7, the V gene TRBV7-2, with D uncertain. The CDR3: CASSSGPPGQYF. The CDR3 DNA is TGTGCCAGCAGCTCGGGTCCCCCCGGGCAGTACTTC.